This T cell receptor (beta chain) emerged from a study of somatic mutations in cytotoxic T cells in rheumatoid arthritis. Study outcomes and limitations: Only rheumatoid arthritis patients, not healthy controls, showed CD8+ clonality increasing with age.

Points on this clone: Its cognate antigen is unknown.

This table comes from immunoSEQ multiplex PCR, and its TCRdb copy is limited to in-frame clones, with some not included. Of over 2,000 clones detected, approximately 76% appear once; the ten largest clones hold about 42%. The sequenced sample was CD8+ T cells sorted from blood. This TCR derives from a woman in her forties with rheumatoid arthritis.

CDR3 bases: TGCGCCAGCAGCAGCCTAATGACCGGGACAGGGGGCACTGAAGCTTTCTTT. Residues: CASSSLMTGTGGTEAFF. The V gene is TRBV5-1, the J gene TRBJ1-1, with 11 bases fitting TRBD1. CDR3 length equals 17 residues. The V gene end was trimmed by 4 bases and the J gene end by 4 bases; junction bases not matched to a gene: 12. Germline CDR1 reads SGHRS; CDR2 reads YFSETQ. Looking up the rest from reference TRBV5-1 and TRBJ1-1 gives the full variable domain: KAGVTQTPRYLIKTRGQQVTLSCSPISGHRSVSWYQQTPGQGLQFLFEYFSETQRNKGNFPGRFSGRQFSNSRSEMNVSTLELGDSALYLCASSSLMTGTGGTEAFFGQGTRLTVV.